This TCR beta chain is drawn from a study of cytomegalovirus exposure and HLA in healthy donors. The wider study: The 120 or so validation repertoires used a platform that matched the one used for the 550 to 800 first-cohort repertoires, as a later analysis reported.

Sequencing used immunoSEQ multiplex PCR; TCRdb keeps in-frame clones, though not all of them. The repertoire holds approximately 230,000 clones, with roughly 87% as singletons. The CDR3 is 18 residues long. The germline V gene encodes CDR1 MDHEN and CDR2 SYDVKM. V was cut by 0 bases and J by 2 bases, with 19 bases left in between. V is TRBV28 and J is TRBJ1-1; D unclear. The origin of this receptor is a man younger than 35 in good health and CMV-seropositive. Sequences were obtained from PBMCs. This CDR3 is CASSLWMIWLGGNTEAFF. CDR3 DNA: TGTGCCAGCAGTTTATGGATGATTTGGCTTGGAGGAAACACTGAAGCTTTCTTT. Based on the CDR3 plus reference TRBV28 and TRBJ1-1, the full variable domain is DVKVTQSSRYLVKRTGEKVFLECVQDMDHENMFWYRQDPGLGLRLIYFSYDVKMKEKGDIPEGYSVSREKKERFSLILESASTNQTSMYLCASSLWMIWLGGNTEAFFGQGTRLTVV.